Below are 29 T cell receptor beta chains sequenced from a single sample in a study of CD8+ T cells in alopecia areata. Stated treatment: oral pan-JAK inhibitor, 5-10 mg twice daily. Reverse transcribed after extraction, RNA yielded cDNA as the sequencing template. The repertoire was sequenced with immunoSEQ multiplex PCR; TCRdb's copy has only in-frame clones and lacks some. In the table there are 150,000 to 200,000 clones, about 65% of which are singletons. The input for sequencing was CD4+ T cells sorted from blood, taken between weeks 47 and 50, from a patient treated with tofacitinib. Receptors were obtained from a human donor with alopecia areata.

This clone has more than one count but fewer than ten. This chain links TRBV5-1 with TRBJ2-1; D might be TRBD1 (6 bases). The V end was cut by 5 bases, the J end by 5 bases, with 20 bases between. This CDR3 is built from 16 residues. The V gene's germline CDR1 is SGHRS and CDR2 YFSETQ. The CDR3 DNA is TGCGCCAGCAGAGACCAGGGGACCTCCTCTAACAATGAGCAGTTCTTC. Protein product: CASRDQGTSSNNEQFF.

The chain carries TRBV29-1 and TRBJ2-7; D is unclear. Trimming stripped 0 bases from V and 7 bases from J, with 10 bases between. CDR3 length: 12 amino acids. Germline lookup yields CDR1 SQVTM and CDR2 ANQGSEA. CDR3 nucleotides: TGCAGCGTTGAAGATCGGGTGCGGGAGCAGTACTTC. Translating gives CSVEDRVREQYF.

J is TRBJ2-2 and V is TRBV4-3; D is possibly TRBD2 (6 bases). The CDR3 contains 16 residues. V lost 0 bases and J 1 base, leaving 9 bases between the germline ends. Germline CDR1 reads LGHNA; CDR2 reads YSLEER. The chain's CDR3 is CASSQEEGLNTGELFF. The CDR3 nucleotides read TGCGCCAGCAGCCAAGAGGAGGGCCTGAACACCGGGGAGCTGTTTTTT.

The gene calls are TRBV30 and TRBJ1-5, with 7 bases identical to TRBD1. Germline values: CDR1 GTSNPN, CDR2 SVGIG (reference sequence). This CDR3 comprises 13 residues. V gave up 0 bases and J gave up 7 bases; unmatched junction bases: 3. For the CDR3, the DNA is TGTGCCTGGAGTGTGACAGGGAAACAGCCCCAGCATTTT. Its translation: CAWSVTGKQPQHF.

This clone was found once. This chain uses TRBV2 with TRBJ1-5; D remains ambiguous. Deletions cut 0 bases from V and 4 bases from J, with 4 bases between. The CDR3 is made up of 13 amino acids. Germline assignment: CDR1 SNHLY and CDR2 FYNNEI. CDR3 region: CASSEAENQPQHF. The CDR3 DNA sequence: TGTGCCAGCAGTGAAGCAGAGAATCAGCCCCAGCATTTT. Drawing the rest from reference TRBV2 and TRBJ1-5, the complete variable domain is EPEVTQTPSHQVTQMGQEVILRCVPISNHLYFYWYRQILGQKVEFLVSFYNNEISEKSEIFDDQFSVERPDGSNFTLKIRSTKLEDSAMYFCASSEAENQPQHFGDGTRLSIL.

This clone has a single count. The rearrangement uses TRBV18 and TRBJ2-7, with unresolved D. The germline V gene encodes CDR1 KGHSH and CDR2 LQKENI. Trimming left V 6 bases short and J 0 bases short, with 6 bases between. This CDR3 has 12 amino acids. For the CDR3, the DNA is TGTGCCAGCTCCACGAGCTCCTACGAGCAGTACTTC. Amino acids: CASSTSSYEQYF.

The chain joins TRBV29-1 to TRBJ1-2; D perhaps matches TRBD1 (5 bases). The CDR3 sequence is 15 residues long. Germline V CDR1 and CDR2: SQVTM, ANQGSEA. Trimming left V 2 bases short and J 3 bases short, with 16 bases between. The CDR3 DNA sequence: TGCAGCGTTGAATCGCAGGGCGCGGCTGACTATGGCTACACCTTC. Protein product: CSVESQGAADYGYTF.

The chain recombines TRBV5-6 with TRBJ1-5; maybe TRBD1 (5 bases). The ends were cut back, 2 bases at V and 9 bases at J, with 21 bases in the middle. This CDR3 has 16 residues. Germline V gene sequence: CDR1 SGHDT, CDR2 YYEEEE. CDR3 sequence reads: CASSFGPGTDQAPQHF. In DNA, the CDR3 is TGTGCCAGCAGCTTCGGCCCGGGGACCGATCAGGCGCCCCAGCATTTT. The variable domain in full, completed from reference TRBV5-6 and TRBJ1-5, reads DAGVTQSPTHLIKTRGQQVTLRCSPKSGHDTVSWYQQALGQGPQFIFQYYEEEERQRGNFPDRFSGHQFPNYSSELNVNALLLGDSALYLCASSFGPGTDQAPQHFGDGTRLSIL.

The CDR3 protein is CASSPWGGDQPQHF. CDR3 coding DNA: TGTGCCAGCAGCCCTTGGGGGGGCGATCAGCCCCAGCATTTT. The chain uses TRBV5-6 and TRBJ1-5, with a possible D match to TRBD1 (6 bases). The length of the CDR3 is 14 residues. With 4 bases removed from V and 5 bases from J, the gap between germline ends came to 13 bases. Germline CDR1 and CDR2: SGHDT and YYEEEE.

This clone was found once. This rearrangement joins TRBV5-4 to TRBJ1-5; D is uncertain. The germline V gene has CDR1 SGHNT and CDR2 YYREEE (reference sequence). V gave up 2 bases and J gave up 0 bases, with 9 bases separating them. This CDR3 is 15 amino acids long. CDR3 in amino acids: CASSFFGDSNQPQHF. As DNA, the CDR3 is TGTGCCAGCAGCTTTTTCGGAGATAGCAATCAGCCCCAGCATTTT. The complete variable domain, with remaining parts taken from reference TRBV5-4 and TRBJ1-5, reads ETGVTQSPTHLIKTRGQQVTLRCSSQSGHNTVSWYQQALGQGPQFIFQYYREEENGRGNFPPRFSGLQFPNYSSELNVNALELDDSALYLCASSFFGDSNQPQHFGDGTRLSIL.

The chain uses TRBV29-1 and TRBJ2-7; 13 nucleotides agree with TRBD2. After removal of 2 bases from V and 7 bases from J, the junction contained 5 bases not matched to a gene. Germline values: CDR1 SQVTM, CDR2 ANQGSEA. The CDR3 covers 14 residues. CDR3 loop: CSVETSGGAEEQYF. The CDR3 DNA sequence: TGCAGCGTTGAAACTAGCGGGGGGGCAGAAGAGCAGTACTTC.

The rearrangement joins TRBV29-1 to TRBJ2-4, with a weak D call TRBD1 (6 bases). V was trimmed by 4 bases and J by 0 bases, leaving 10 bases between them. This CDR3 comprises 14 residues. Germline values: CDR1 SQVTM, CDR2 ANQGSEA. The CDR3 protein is CSVADRLAKNIQYF. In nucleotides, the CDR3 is TGCAGCGTTGCAGACAGGCTAGCCAAAAACATTCAGTACTTC.

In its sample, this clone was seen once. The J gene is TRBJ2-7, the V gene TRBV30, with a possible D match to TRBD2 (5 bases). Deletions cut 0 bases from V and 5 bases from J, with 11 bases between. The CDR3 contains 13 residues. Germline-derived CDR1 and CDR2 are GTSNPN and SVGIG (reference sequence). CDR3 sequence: CAWSVYRGNEQYF. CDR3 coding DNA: TGTGCCTGGAGTGTATACCGGGGAAACGAGCAGTACTTC.

The CDR3 protein is CAWSSPDRDVRGYTF. Here the CDR3 DNA reads TGTGCCTGGAGTTCCCCGGACAGGGACGTTCGGGGCTACACCTTC. V gene TRBV30 combines with J gene TRBJ1-2, with 8 bases fitting TRBD1. The germline gives CDR1 GTSNPN, CDR2 SVGIG (reference sequence). Losses at the gene ends were 2 bases for V and 8 bases for J; bases not matched to a gene: 13. This CDR3 is built from 15 residues.

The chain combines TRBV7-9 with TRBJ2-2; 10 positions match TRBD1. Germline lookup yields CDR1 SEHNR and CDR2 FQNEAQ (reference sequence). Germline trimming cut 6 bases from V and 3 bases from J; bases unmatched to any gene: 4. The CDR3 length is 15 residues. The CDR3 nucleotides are TGTGCCAGCAGTCGTGGACAGGGGGACACCGGGGAGCTGTTTTTT. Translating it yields CASSRGQGDTGELFF. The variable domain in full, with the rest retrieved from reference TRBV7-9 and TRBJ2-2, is DTGVSQNPRHKITKRGQNVTFRCDPISEHNRLYWYRQTLGQGPEFLTYFQNEAQLEKSRLLSDRFSAERPKGSFSTLEIQRTEQGDSAMYLCASSRGQGDTGELFFGEGSRLTVL.

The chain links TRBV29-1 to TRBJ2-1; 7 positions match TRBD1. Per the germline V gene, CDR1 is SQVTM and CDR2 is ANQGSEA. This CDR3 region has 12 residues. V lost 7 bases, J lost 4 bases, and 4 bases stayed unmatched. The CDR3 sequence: CSGQGTYNEQFF. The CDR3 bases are TGCAGCGGACAGGGCACTTACAATGAGCAGTTCTTC.

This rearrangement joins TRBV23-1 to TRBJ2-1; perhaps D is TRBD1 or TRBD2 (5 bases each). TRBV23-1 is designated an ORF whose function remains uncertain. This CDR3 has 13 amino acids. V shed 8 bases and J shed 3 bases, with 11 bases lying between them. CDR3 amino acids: CASRDLFYNEQFF. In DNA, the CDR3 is TGCGCCAGCCGGGACCTCTTCTACAATGAGCAGTTCTTC.

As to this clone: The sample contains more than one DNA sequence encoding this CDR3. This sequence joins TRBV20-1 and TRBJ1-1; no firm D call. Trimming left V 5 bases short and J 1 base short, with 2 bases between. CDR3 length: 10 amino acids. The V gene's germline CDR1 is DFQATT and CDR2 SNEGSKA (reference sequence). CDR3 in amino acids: CSASNTEAFF. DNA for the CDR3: TGCAGTGCTTCGAACACTGAAGCTTTCTTT.

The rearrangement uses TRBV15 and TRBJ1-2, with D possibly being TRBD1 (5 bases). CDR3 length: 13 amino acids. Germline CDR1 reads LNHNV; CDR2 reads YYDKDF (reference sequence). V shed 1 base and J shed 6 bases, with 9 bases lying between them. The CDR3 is CATSRGGTDGYTF. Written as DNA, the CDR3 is TGTGCCACCAGCAGAGGCGGGACGGATGGCTACACCTTC.

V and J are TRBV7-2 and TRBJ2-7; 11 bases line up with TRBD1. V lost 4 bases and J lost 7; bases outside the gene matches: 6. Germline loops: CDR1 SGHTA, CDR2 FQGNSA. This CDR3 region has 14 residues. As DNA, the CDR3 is TGTGCCAGCAGCTCCGGACAGGGGGCACTGGAGCAGTACTTC. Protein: CASSSGQGALEQYF.

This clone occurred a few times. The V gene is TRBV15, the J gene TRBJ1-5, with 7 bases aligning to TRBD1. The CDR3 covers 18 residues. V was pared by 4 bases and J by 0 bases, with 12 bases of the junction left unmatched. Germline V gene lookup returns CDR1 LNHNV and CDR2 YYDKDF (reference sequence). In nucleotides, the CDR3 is TGTGCCACCAGCAAAACTCCTGGGACAGTGGCTAGCAATCAGCCCCAGCATTTT. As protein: CATSKTPGTVASNQPQHF.

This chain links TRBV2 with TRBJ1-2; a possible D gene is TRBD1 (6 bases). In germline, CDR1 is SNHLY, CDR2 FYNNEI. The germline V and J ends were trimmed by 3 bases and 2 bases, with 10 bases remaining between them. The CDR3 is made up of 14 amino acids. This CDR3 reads CASSDDRLNYGYTF. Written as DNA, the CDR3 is TGTGCCAGCAGTGACGACAGGCTGAACTATGGCTACACCTTC.

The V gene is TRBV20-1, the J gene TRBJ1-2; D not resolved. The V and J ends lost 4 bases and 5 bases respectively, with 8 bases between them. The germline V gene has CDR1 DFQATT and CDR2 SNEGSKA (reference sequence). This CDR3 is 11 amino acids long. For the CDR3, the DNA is TGCAGTGCTACCGGGTCTTATGGCTACACCTTC. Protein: CSATGSYGYTF.

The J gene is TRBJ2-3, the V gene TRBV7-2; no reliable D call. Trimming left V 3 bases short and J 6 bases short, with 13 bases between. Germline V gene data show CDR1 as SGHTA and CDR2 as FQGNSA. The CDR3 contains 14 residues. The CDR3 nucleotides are TGTGCCAGCAGCTTGCAAGGCAGCAAGGATACGCAGTATTTT. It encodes CASSLQGSKDTQYF.

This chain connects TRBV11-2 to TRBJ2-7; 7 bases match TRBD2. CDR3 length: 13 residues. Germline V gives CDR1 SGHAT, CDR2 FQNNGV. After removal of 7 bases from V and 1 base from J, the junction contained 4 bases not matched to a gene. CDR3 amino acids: CASTRDYSYEQYF. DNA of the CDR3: TGTGCCAGCACCCGGGACTATTCCTACGAGCAGTACTTC.

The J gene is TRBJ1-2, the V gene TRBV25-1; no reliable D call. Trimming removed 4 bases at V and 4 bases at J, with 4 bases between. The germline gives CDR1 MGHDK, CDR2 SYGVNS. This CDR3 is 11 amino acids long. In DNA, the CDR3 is TGTGCCAGCAGTGGTGGCTATGGCTACACCTTC. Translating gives CASSGGYGYTF.

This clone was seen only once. DNA of the CDR3: TGTGCCTGGAGTGAAAGACTTAACTATGGCTACACCTTC. Amino acids: CAWSERLNYGYTF. The genes are TRBV30 and TRBJ1-2; D not resolved. The CDR3 consists of 13 residues. The V and J ends lost 1 base and 1 base respectively, with 7 bases between them. Germline CDR1 and CDR2: GTSNPN and SVGIG (reference sequence).

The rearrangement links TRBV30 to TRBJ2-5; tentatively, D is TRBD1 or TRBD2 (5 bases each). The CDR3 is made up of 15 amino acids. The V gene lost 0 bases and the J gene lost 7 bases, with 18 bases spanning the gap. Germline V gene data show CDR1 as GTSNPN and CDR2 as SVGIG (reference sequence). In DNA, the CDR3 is TGTGCCTGGAGTGTAAATGCAGGGACCTTCGGGACCCAGTACTTC. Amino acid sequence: CAWSVNAGTFGTQYF.

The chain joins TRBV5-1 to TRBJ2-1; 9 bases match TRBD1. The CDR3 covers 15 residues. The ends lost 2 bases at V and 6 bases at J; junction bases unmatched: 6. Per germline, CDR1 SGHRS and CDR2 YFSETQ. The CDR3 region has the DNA TGCGCCAGCAGCTTAGGGGACAGGGAAACCAATGAGCAGTTCTTC. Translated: CASSLGDRETNEQFF.